The clone carrying this T cell receptor beta chain was picked up one time. This entry comes from a study of Graves' ophthalmopathy and Graves' hyperthyroidism. From RNA, the CDR3 regions of TCR beta chains were amplified and sequenced. Amplification began with first-round RT-PCR using HTBI primers, then second-round multiplex PCR was performed. MiXCR, run by TCRdb on the multiplex PCR reads, gives a single entry per CDR3 protein. The repertoire has some 170,000 distinct CDR3 sequences, roughly two fifths of them found once; the top ten carry about 9.5%. The CDR3 length is 12 residues. The V gene's germline CDR1 is DFQATT and CDR2 SNEGSKA (reference sequence). Trimming shortened V by 7 bases and J by 7 bases, and 17 bases separated the two germline ends.

The sequence derives from a man in his thirties or forties with Graves' ophthalmopathy. Specimen: peripheral blood. The chain joins TRBV20-1 to TRBJ2-7; D gene uncertain. Written as DNA, the CDR3 is TGCAGTGTTCGGATTCCGTCTGAGGAGCAGTACTTC. It specifies CSVRIPSEEQYF.